A single sample is the source of the 23 T cell receptor beta chains below, sequenced in a study of neurological immune-mediated disorders. TCRdb reprocessed the 5' RACE reads with MiXCR, giving one entry per CDR3 protein. Among some 83,000 distinct CDR3 sequences listed, around 2.6% were seen once. Sequencing was carried out using PBMCs. Receptors were obtained from a woman aged 30 to 39 with multiple sclerosis.

This clonotype came up many times. The chain is built from TRBV10-3 and TRBJ1-2, with D perhaps matching TRBD1 (5 bases). Trimming took 5 bases from V and 4 from J, leaving 20 bases between them. The CDR3 loop spans 16 amino acids. Germline CDR1 reads ENHRY; CDR2 reads SYGVKD. In DNA, the CDR3 is TGTGCCATCAGTTCCCGGGACGCCGAGCGGGTCTATGGCTACACCTTC. This codes for CAISSRDAERVYGYTF.

The sample holds many counts of this clonotype. The chain is built from TRBV7-2 and TRBJ1-1, with unresolved D. The CDR3 has 14 residues. V was shortened by 1 base and J by 4 bases, with 10 bases between the two germline ends. Germline V lookup: CDR1 SGHTA, CDR2 FQGNSA. CDR3 sequence reads: CASSLGGIGTEAFF. The CDR3 bases are TGTGCCAGCAGCTTAGGAGGTATCGGCACTGAAGCTTTCTTT.

This clonotype occurred many times. The gene calls are TRBV30 and TRBJ2-5, with no clear D. This CDR3 is built from 13 residues. V was clipped by 4 bases and J by 5 bases, with 14 bases between them. CDR1 is GTSNPN and CDR2 is SVGIG in the germline V gene (reference sequence). The CDR3 nucleotides are TGTGCCTGGACCTCTATGGCTTATGAGACCCAGTACTTC. It specifies CAWTSMAYETQYF. Combining the CDR3 with reference TRBV30 and TRBJ2-5 gives the whole variable domain SQTIHQWPATLVQPVGSPLSLECTVEGTSNPNLYWYRQAAGRGLQLLFYSVGIGQISSEVPQNLSASRPQDRQFILSSKKLLLSDSGFYLCAWTSMAYETQYFGPGTRLLVL.

This clonotype was observed many times. The chain carries TRBV7-2 and TRBJ2-1; the match to TRBD2 covers 11 bases. V lost 1 base and J lost 5; bases outside the gene matches: 4. Per germline, CDR1 SGHTA and CDR2 FQGNSA. This CDR3 comprises 16 residues. The CDR3 region has the DNA TGTGCCAGCAGCTTAGGGCTAGCGGGAGGTGACAATGAGCAGTTCTTC. Its translation is CASSLGLAGGDNEQFF.

This clonotype has at least ten counts. This chain joins TRBV5-1 and TRBJ1-5; 7 positions agree with TRBD1. This CDR3 is built from 16 residues. The V gene's germline CDR1 is SGHRS and CDR2 YFSETQ. The trim removed 4 bases at V and 0 bases at J, leaving 7 bases unmatched. As DNA, the CDR3 is TGCGCCAGCAGCGTCCGGGACAGCTATAGCAATCAGCCCCAGCATTTT. It yields the protein CASSVRDSYSNQPQHF.

This clonotype was observed at least ten times. The chain has TRBV29-1 and TRBJ2-3; D might be TRBD2 (6 bases). The V end was cut by 5 bases, the J end by 0 bases, with 12 bases between. This CDR3 has 14 amino acids. Per germline, CDR1 SQVTM and CDR2 ANQGSEA. The CDR3 coding sequence is TGCAGCGTTTTCGGGAGTTCTAGCACAGATACGCAGTATTTT. Amino acids: CSVFGSSSTDTQYF.

This clonotype was observed many times. The V and J genes are TRBV7-2 and TRBJ2-3; 10 nucleotides agree with TRBD2. The CDR3 length is 15 residues. V shed 5 bases and J 0 bases; nucleotides not matched to a gene: 2. The germline V gene encodes CDR1 SGHTA and CDR2 FQGNSA. CDR3 protein: CASSTTSGSTDTQYF. The CDR3 DNA sequence: TGTGCCAGCAGCACGACTAGCGGGAGCACAGATACGCAGTATTTT.

Ten or more counts support this clonotype. This chain links TRBV7-9 with TRBJ2-1; 10 bases match TRBD2. This CDR3 has 14 residues. Germline-derived CDR1 and CDR2 are SEHNR and FQNEAQ (reference sequence). The CDR3 loop is CASLRASGSDEQFF. In DNA, the CDR3 is TGTGCTTCCCTTAGGGCTAGCGGGAGCGATGAGCAGTTCTTC.

The table lists this clonotype with many counts. The chain recombines TRBV20-1 with TRBJ1-2; D is ambiguous. V gave up 3 bases and J gave up 6 bases, with 23 bases separating them. Germline V gene lookup returns CDR1 DFQATT and CDR2 SNEGSKA (reference sequence). CDR3 length: 16 amino acids. Here the CDR3 DNA reads TGCAGTGCTAGTTTCTCATCTCAACCAAGGGAAAATGGCTACACCTTC. It is translated as CSASFSSQPRENGYTF.

At least ten counts were recorded for this clonotype. This chain joins TRBV12-3 or TRBV12-4 and TRBJ2-5, with a tentative D call TRBD2 (6 bases). Trimming cost V 6 bases and J 4 bases, with 6 bases left between them. The CDR3 length is 11 residues. CDR3 loop: CASRAGETQYF. CDR3 sequence (DNA): TGTGCCAGCAGAGCGGGAGAGACCCAGTACTTC.

This clonotype came up a few times. This sequence may be a read error, since a much larger clone differs from it by one base. This chain connects TRBV5-1 to TRBJ1-1; D gene uncertain. Germline CDR1 and CDR2: SGHRS and YFSETQ. CDR3 length: 12 residues. The CDR3 loop is CDSSLRDTEAFF. The CDR3 nucleotides read TGCGACAGCAGCTTGCGGGACACTGAAGCTTTCTTT.

This clonotype was picked up many times. CDR3 residues: CASSLVGRDYGYTF. The CDR3 region has the DNA TGCGCCAGCAGCTTGGTAGGAAGAGATTATGGCTACACCTTC. The V and J genes are TRBV5-1 and TRBJ1-2; D gene ambiguous. The CDR3 loop spans 14 amino acids. Between the trimmed V and J ends, which lost 0 bases and 5 bases, there was a span of 11 bases. Germline V gives CDR1 SGHRS, CDR2 YFSETQ. Full variable domain (rest looked up from reference TRBV5-1 and TRBJ1-2): KAGVTQTPRYLIKTRGQQVTLSCSPISGHRSVSWYQQTPGQGLQFLFEYFSETQRNKGNFPGRFSGRQFSNSRSEMNVSTLELGDSALYLCASSLVGRDYGYTFGSGTRLTVV.

This clonotype was recorded many times. This chain links TRBV6-2 or TRBV6-3 with TRBJ1-5, with D unresolved. Germline V gene data show CDR1 as MNHEY and CDR2 as SVGEGT. Between the trimmed V and J ends, which lost 4 bases and 4 bases, there was a span of 14 bases. The CDR3 runs to 15 residues. DNA for the CDR3: TGTGCCAGCAGTTTCGACGGGCTAGGGAATCAGCCCCAGCATTTT. This sequence encodes CASSFDGLGNQPQHF.

This clonotype was seen ten or more times. The chain carries TRBV6-2 or TRBV6-3 and TRBJ1-2; the match to TRBD1 covers 8 bases. Germline-derived CDR1 and CDR2 are MNHEY and SVGEGT. This CDR3 is built from 14 residues. V lost 5 bases and J lost 3; bases outside the gene matches: 5. The DNA of the CDR3 is TGTGCCAGCAGTCGACAGGGGTCGGACTATGGCTACACCTTC. Amino acid sequence: CASSRQGSDYGYTF.

This clonotype was recorded many times. The gene calls are TRBV2 and TRBJ1-2; D unresolved. V was cut by 6 bases and J by 5 bases, with 7 bases left in between. CDR3 length equals 11 residues. From germline, CDR1 is SNHLY and CDR2 FYNNEI. The CDR3, as DNA: TGTGCCAGCAGGCGGGAGTATGGCTACACCTTC. This translates into CASRREYGYTF.

This clonotype has at least ten counts. The V and J genes are TRBV3-1 and TRBJ2-1, with 11 bases that match TRBD2. J lost 0 bases, V lost 1 base, and 5 bases had no gene match. The CDR3 contains 18 residues. CDR1 and CDR2 (germline): LGHDT, YNNKEL (reference sequence). The CDR3 sequence is CASSQAGLAANSYNEQFF. The CDR3 DNA reads as TGTGCCAGCAGCCAAGCGGGACTAGCGGCTAACTCCTACAATGAGCAGTTCTTC.

This clonotype came up many times. The chain joins TRBV20-1 to TRBJ2-7; 9 bases fit TRBD2. Germline lookup yields CDR1 DFQATT and CDR2 SNEGSKA (reference sequence). V lost 4 bases, J lost 4 bases, and 26 bases stayed unmatched. This CDR3 comprises 20 residues. The CDR3 region has the DNA TGCAGTGCTATTTTCGGGGGAAACCCGAGTAAGGCTAGCGGGGAGTACGAGCAGTACTTC. This codes for CSAIFGGNPSKASGEYEQYF.

The sample holds many counts of this clonotype. The CDR3 here is CASRAENEKLFF. The DNA of the CDR3 is TGTGCCAGCAGGGCGGAGAATGAAAAACTGTTTTTT. V is TRBV7-9 and J is TRBJ1-4; D not certain. This CDR3 spans 12 amino acids. Germline CDR1 and CDR2: SEHNR and FQNEAQ (reference sequence). Trimming took off 6 bases at V and 5 bases at J, with 7 bases between the two ends.

The table lists this clonotype with many counts. The chain has TRBV11-2 and TRBJ2-3; TRBD1 matches 11 bases. The CDR3 runs 14 residues. The V and J ends lost 3 bases and 7 bases, in that order; junction bases with no gene match: 3. Germline V gene lookup returns CDR1 SGHAT and CDR2 FQNNGV. The CDR3 sequence is CASSFGQGANTQYF. The CDR3 DNA reads as TGTGCCAGCAGCTTCGGACAGGGGGCGAATACGCAGTATTTT.

This clonotype was seen repeatedly, ten times or more. This chain uses TRBV20-1 with TRBJ1-3; 9 positions agree with TRBD1. V gave up 3 bases and J gave up 5 bases; unmatched junction bases: 2. This CDR3 has 13 amino acids. The germline V gene has CDR1 DFQATT and CDR2 SNEGSKA (reference sequence). The CDR3 sequence: CSARDRGRNTIYF. The DNA for the CDR3 is TGCAGTGCTAGGGACAGGGGCAGAAACACCATATATTTT.

This clonotype occurred many times. This chain links TRBV29-1 with TRBJ2-1; D call uncertain. Trimming pared 0 bases from V and 8 bases from J, leaving 11 bases between. CDR1 is SQVTM and CDR2 is ANQGSEA in the germline V gene. The length of the CDR3 is 13 residues. The CDR3 is CSVEEGSGYEQFF. DNA for the CDR3: TGCAGCGTTGAAGAGGGGTCAGGTTATGAGCAGTTCTTC.

Many counts were recorded for this clonotype. The rearrangement joins TRBV20-1 to TRBJ2-1; 10 positions agree with TRBD2. CDR1 is DFQATT and CDR2 is SNEGSKA in the germline V gene (reference sequence). The ends lost 1 base at V and 6 bases at J; junction bases unmatched: 3. There are 14 residues in the CDR3. CDR3 amino acids: CSARGLAGVNEQFF. The CDR3 DNA reads as TGCAGTGCTAGAGGGCTAGCGGGGGTCAATGAGCAGTTCTTC.

This clonotype has at least ten counts. The chain joins TRBV5-1 to TRBJ2-7; D unclear. V was cut by 5 bases and J by 2 bases, with 14 bases left in between. CDR1 and CDR2 (germline): SGHRS, YFSETQ. The CDR3 is made up of 14 amino acids. The chain's CDR3 is CASSRGPSTYEQYF. As DNA, the CDR3 is TGCGCCAGCAGTCGCGGCCCGTCTACCTACGAGCAGTACTTC.